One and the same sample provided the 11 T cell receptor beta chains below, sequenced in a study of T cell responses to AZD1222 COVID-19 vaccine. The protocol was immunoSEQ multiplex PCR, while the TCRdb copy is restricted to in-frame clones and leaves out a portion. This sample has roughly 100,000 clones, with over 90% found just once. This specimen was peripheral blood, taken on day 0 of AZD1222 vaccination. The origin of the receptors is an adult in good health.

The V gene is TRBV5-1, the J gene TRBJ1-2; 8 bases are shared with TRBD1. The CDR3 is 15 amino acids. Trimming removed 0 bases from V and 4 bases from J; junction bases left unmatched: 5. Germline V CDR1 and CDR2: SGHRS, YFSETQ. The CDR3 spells CASSLGWTGSYGYTF. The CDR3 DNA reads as TGCGCCAGCAGCTTGGGGTGGACAGGGAGCTATGGCTACACCTTC.

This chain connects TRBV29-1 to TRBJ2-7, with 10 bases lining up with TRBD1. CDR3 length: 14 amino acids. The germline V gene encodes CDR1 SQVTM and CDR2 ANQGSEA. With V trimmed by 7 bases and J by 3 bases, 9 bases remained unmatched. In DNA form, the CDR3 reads TGCAGCGCAGCGACCGGGACAGGGGTCTACGAGCAGTACTTC. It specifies CSAATGTGVYEQYF.

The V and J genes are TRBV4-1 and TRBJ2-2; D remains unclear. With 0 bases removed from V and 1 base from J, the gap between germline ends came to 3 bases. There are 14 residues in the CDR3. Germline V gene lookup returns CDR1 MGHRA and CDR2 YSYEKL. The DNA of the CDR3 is TGCGCCAGCAGCCAAGAGAGGAACACCGGGGAGCTGTTTTTT. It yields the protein CASSQERNTGELFF.

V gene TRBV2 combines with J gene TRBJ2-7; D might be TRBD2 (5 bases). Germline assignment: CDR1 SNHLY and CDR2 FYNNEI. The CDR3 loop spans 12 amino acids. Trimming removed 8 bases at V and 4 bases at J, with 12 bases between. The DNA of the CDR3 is TGTGCCAGCGGAGGATCTGGGTACGAGCAGTACTTC. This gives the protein CASGGSGYEQYF.

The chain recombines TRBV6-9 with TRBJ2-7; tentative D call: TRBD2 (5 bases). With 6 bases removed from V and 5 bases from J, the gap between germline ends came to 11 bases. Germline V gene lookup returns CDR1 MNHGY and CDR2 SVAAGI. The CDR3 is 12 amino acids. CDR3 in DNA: TGTGCCAGCAGGCCGGGGAACAACGAGCAGTACTTC. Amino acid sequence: CASRPGNNEQYF.

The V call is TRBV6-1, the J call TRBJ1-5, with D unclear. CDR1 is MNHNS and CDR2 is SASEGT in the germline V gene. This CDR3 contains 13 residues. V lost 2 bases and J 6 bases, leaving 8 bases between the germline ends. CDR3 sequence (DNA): TGTGCCAGCAGTGAATGGGGTGGTCAGCCCCAGCATTTT. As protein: CASSEWGGQPQHF.

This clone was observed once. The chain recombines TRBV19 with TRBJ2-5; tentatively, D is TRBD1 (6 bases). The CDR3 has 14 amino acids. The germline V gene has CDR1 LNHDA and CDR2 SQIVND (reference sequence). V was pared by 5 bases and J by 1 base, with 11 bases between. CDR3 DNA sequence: TGTGCCAGTAGTCCTGTGGACAGCCAAGAGACCCAGTACTTC. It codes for CASSPVDSQETQYF. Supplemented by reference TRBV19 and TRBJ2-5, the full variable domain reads DGGITQSPKYLFRKEGQNVTLSCEQNLNHDAMYWYRQDPGQGLRLIYYSQIVNDFQKGDIAEGYSVSREKKESFPLTVTSAQKNPTAFYLCASSPVDSQETQYFGPGTRLLVL.

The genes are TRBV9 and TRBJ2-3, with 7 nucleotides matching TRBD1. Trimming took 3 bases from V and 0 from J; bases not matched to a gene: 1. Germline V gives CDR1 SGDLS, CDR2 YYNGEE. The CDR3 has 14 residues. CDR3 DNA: TGTGCCAGCAGCGGACAGGGAAGCACAGATACGCAGTATTTT. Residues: CASSGQGSTDTQYF.

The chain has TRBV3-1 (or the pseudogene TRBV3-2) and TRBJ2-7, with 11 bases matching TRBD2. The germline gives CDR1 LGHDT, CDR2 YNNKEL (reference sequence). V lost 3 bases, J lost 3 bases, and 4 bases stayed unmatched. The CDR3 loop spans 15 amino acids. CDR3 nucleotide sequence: TGTGCCAGCAGCCAGGGACTAGCGGTGAACTACGAGCAGTACTTC. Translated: CASSQGLAVNYEQYF.

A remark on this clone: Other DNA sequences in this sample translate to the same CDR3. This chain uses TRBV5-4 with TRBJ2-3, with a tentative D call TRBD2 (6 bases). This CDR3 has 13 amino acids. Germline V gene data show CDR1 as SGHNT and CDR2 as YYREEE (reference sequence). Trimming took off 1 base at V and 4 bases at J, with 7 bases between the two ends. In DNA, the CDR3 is TGTGCCAGCAGCTTGCCTAGCGCAGATACGCAGTATTTT. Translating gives CASSLPSADTQYF.

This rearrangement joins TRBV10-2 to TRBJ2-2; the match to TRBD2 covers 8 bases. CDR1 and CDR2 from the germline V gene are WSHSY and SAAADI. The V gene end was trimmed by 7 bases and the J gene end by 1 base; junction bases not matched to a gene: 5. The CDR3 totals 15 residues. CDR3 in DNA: TGCGCCAGCAAGGCGGGGGGCATGAACACCGGGGAGCTGTTTTTT. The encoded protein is CASKAGGMNTGELFF.